Listed here is a single T cell receptor (beta chain). The data stem from a study of neurological immune-mediated disorders. TCRdb recomputed calls from the 5' RACE reads with MiXCR, one row per CDR3 protein. The sample gives over 75,000 distinct CDR3 sequences, about 5.6% of which show up once; 7.9% is in the top ten. Time point here: longitudinal time-point 2. Sequenced sample: PBMCs. The TCR sequence derives from a woman aged 55 to 70 with multiple sclerosis.

CDR3 in amino acids: CSGSGGASDTQYF. In nucleotides, the CDR3 is TGCAGCGGTAGCGGGGGGGCTTCAGATACGCAGTATTTT. The chain employs TRBV29-1 and TRBJ2-3, with TRBD2 identical over 11 bases. Per the germline V gene, CDR1 is SQVTM and CDR2 is ANQGSEA. The CDR3 covers 13 residues. J lost 4 bases, V lost 7 bases, and 4 bases had no gene match.